The text below deals with one T cell receptor (beta chain). This specimen comes from a study of shared clonotypes between healthy human individuals. The V gene lost 6 bases and the J gene lost 5 bases, with 11 bases spanning the gap. CDR3 length: 12 amino acids. Germline V lookup: CDR1 WSHSY, CDR2 SAAADI. Sequencing was performed with immunoSEQ multiplex PCR; in TCRdb, only in-frame clones are kept and a portion is missing. The data contain over a million clones, roughly 96% of them singletons. The material sequenced was naive CD4+ T cells sorted from blood. The sample's subset: CD45RA+ positively selected. V is TRBV10-2 and J is TRBJ2-7; D is perhaps TRBD2 (6 bases). The source is a man aged 30 to 45 in good health. The CDR3 nucleotides are TGCGCCAGCAGGCGGGACGTTAACGAGCAGTACTTC. As protein: CASRRDVNEQYF.